What follows are 2 T cell receptor beta chains derived from one specimen sequenced in a study of Ad26.COV2.S vaccination and SARS-CoV-2 variants. Only in-frame clones appear in the TCRdb table, and some are missing; sequencing was by immunoSEQ multiplex PCR. The sample carries about 420,000 clones, approximately 90% recorded once. Treatment in this sample: roughly 18 received Ad26.COV2.S at low or high dose, single or two shots; five or six received placebo; per-sample allocation not given. Samples analyzed were those drawn on day 63 after the first vaccine or placebo injection. The sequencing here drew on peripheral blood, taken in a trial of Ad26.COV2.S vaccine versus placebo. The receptors come from a person aged 18 to 65 who received the Ad26.COV2.S COVID-19 vaccine or a placebo.

The chain couples TRBV7-3 to TRBJ2-3; tentative D call: TRBD2 (6 bases). The CDR3 is 13 residues long. Germline V gives CDR1 SGHTA, CDR2 FQGTGA. Trimming pared 5 bases from V and 3 bases from J, leaving 9 bases between. CDR3 sequence: CASSPGVTDTQYF. CDR3 DNA: TGTGCCAGCAGCCCGGGGGTTACAGATACGCAGTATTTT. Full variable domain (missing parts from reference TRBV7-3 and TRBJ2-3): GAGVSQTPSNKVTEKGKYVELRCDPISGHTALYWYRQSLGQGPEFLIYFQGTGAADDSGLPNDRFFAVRPEGSVSTLKIQRTERGDSAVYLCASSPGVTDTQYFGPGTRLTVL.

V and J are TRBV11-1 and TRBJ2-7; TRBD2 aligns across 11 bases. The CDR3 loop spans 15 amino acids. The germline gives CDR1 SGHAT, CDR2 FQDESV (reference sequence). V lost 4 bases, J lost 11 bases, and 13 bases stayed unmatched. In nucleotides, the CDR3 is TGTGCCAGCAGCTCCCCCGGGACTAGCGGAACCAAGGAGTACTTC. It translates to CASSSPGTSGTKEYF.